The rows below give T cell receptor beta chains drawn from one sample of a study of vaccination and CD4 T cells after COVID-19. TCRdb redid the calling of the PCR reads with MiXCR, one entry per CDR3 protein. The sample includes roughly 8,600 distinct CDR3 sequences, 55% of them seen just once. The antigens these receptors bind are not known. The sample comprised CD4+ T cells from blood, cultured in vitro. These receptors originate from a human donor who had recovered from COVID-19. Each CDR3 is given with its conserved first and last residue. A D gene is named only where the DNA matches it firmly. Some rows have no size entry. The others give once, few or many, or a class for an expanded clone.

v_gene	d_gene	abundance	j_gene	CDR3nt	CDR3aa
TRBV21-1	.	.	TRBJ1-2	TGTGCCAGCAGCCCTATTGGCGCAGAGGACTATGGCTACACCTTC	CASSPIGAEDYGYTF
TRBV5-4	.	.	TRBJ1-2	TGTGCCAGCAGCTTGATGGGGGCGCGAGGCTACACCTTC	CASSLMGARGYTF
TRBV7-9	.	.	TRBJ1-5	TGTGCCAGCAGCAGGGGACTCGGGTATAGCAATCAGCCCCAGCATTTT	CASSRGLGYSNQPQHF
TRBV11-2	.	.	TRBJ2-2	TGTGCCAGCAGCCAACGGGGCGGGGAGCTGTTTTTT	CASSQRGGELFF
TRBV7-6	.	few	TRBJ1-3	TGTGCCAGCAGCGGCGGATTTCCAAAAGGGAACACCATATATTTT	CASSGGFPKGNTIYF
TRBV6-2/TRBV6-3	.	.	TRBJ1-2	TGTGCCAGCAGAACTGACAGGAAACGTGGCTATGGCTACACCTTC	CASRTDRKRGYGYTF
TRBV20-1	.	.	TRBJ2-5	TGCAGTGCTAGAGACTTGGGTTCTGCGGGGGAGACCCAGTACTTC	CSARDLGSAGETQYF
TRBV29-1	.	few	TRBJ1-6	TGCAGCGAGACTCTGGAAAAGAACTCACCCCTCCACTTT	CSETLEKNSPLHF
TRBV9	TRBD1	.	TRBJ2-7	TGTGCCAGCAGCGCTCCCGGGACAGGGGCTTACGAGCAGTACTTC	CASSAPGTGAYEQYF
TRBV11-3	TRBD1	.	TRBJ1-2	TGTGCCAGCGCGGACAGGGGGGACTATGGCTACACCTTC	CASADRGDYGYTF
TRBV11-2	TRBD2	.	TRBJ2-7	TGTGCCAGCAGGTCCGGGAGGGGAAAGGGATCCTACGAGCAGTACTTC	CASRSGRGKGSYEQYF
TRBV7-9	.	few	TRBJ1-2	TGTGCCAGCAGCTTGAGACAGGCGCTAGACTATGGCTACACCTTC	CASSLRQALDYGYTF
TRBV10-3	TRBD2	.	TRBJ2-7	TGTGCCATCAATAAGCCCGGACTAGCGGGAACCCCCTCCTACGAGCAGTACTTC	CAINKPGLAGTPSYEQYF
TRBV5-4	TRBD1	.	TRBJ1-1	TGTGCCAGCAGCTCGGGACAGGGGGGGACTGAAGCTTTCTTT	CASSSGQGGTEAFF
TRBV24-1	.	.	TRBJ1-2	TGTGCCACCAGTGCTGGGCTTAACTATGGCTACACCTTC	CATSAGLNYGYTF
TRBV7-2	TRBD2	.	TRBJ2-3	TGTGCCAGCAGCTCGCGGACTAGCGGGGGGGCAAGGACGCAGTATTTT	CASSSRTSGGARTQYF
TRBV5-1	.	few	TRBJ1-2	TGCGCCAGCAGCCCGGGGGATAACTATGGCTACACCTTC	CASSPGDNYGYTF
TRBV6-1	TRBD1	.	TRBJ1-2	TGTGCCAGCAGCTGGGACAGGGCCAATGGCTACACCTTC	CASSWDRANGYTF
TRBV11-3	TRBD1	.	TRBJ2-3	TGTGCCAGCAGTCCTATAAGGGGGCAGGGGACAGATACGCAGTATTTT	CASSPIRGQGTDTQYF
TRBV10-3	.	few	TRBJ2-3	TGTGCCATCAGTGAGTTGAGCACAGATACGCAGTATTTT	CAISELSTDTQYF
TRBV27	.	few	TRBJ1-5	TGTGCCAGCAGTTTAGGCTCATATCAGCCCCAGCATTTT	CASSLGSYQPQHF
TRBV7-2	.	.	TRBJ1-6	TGTGCCAGCAGCTTAGGCGGCGAGCCCCTCCACTTT	CASSLGGEPLHF
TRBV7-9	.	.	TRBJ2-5	TGTGCCAGCAGCGTGCTACAAGAGACCCAGTACTTC	CASSVLQETQYF
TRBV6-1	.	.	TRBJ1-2	TGTGCCAGCAGTGATTTAGGGGCTATCTATGGCTACACCTTC	CASSDLGAIYGYTF
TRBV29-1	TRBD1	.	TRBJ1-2	TGCAGCGGCACCGCCGGGACAGGGAACTATGGCTACACCTTC	CSGTAGTGNYGYTF
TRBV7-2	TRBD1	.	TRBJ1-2	TGTGCCAGCAGCCTGGGGACAGGGGACTTTGGCTACACCTTC	CASSLGTGDFGYTF
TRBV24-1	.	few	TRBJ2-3	TGTGCCACCAGTCTGAACGGGGGCACAGATACGCAGTATTTT	CATSLNGGTDTQYF
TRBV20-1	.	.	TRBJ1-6	TGCAGTGCTAGGGGGGGAACCTATAATTCACCCCTCCACTTT	CSARGGTYNSPLHF
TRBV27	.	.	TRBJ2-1	TGTGCCAGCAGTTTAACAGGGCCTTTCAATGAGCAGTTCTTC	CASSLTGPFNEQFF
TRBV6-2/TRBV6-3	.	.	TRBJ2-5	TGTGCCAGCAGCCCTGGGGTCATGGCGGGGGCTCAAGAGACCCAGTACTTC	CASSPGVMAGAQETQYF
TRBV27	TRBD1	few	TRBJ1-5	TGTGCCAGCCGCCCTCTACAGGGGGCCCACAATCAGCCCCAGCATTTT	CASRPLQGAHNQPQHF
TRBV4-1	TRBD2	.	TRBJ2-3	TGCGCCAGCAGCACGTTAGGGAGGGGAGGGACAGATACGCAGTATTTT	CASSTLGRGGTDTQYF
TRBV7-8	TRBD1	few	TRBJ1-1	TGTGCCAGCAGCGGTCGGACAGGGGCTGAAGCTTTCTTT	CASSGRTGAEAFF
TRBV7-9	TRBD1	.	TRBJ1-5	TGTGCCAGCAGCTTACAGGGGGACCAGCCCCAGCATTTT	CASSLQGDQPQHF
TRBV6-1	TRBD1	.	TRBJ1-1	TGTGCCAGCAGTCGGCCGGGACAGGGGAAAACGAACACTGAAGCTTTCTTT	CASSRPGQGKTNTEAFF
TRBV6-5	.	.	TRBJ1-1	TGTGCCAGCAGTTACTCGAGGGGAACTGAAGCTTTCTTT	CASSYSRGTEAFF
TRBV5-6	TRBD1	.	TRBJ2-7	TGTGCCAGCAGCAGGGACAGGGGTTACGAGCAGTACTTC	CASSRDRGYEQYF
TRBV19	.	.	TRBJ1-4	TGTGCCAGTAGTATAGGGGGCAGCCCTAATGAAAAACTGTTTTTT	CASSIGGSPNEKLFF
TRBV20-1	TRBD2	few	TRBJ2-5	TGCAGTGCTAGAGAAGCGGGGGGCCTCCAAGAGACCCAGTACTTC	CSAREAGGLQETQYF